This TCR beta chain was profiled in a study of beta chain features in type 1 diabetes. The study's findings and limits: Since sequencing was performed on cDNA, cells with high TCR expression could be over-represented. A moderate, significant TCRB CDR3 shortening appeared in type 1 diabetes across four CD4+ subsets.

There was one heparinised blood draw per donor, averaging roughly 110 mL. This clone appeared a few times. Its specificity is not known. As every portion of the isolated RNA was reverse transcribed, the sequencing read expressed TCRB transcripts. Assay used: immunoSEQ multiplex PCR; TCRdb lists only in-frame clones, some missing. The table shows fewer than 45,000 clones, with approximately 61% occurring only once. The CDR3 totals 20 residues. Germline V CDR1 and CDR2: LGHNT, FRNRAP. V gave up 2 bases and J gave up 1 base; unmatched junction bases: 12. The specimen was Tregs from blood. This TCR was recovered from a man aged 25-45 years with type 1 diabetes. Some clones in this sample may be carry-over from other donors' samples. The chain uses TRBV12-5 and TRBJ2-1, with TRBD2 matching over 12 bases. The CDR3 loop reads CASGLRLGLAGGPSYNEQFF. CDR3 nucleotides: TGTGCTAGTGGTTTGCGGCTTGGTCTAGCGGGGGGGCCGTCCTACAATGAGCAGTTCTTC.